What follows are 8 T cell receptor beta chains derived from one specimen sequenced in a study of cytomegalovirus exposure and HLA in healthy donors. PCR used 60 Vbeta primers and 13 Jbeta primers. Libraries were prepared by immunoSEQ multiplex PCR; TCRdb keeps only in-frame clonotypes and omits some of them. The sample has about 100,000 clones; roughly 74% are singletons. The sequenced sample was PBMCs. These receptors were obtained from a female donor in good health and CMV-seropositive.

This clone came up a few times. The genes are TRBV4-2 and TRBJ1-2; TRBD1 matches 9 bases. Germline V gene sequence: CDR1 LGHNA, CDR2 YNFKEQ. Trimming removed 4 bases from V and 3 bases from J; junction bases left unmatched: 6. CDR3 length: 15 residues. The CDR3 sequence: CASSPSQGADYGYTF. CDR3 bases: TGTGCCAGCAGCCCCTCACAGGGGGCTGACTATGGCTACACCTTC.

This clone appeared once. The chain carries TRBV6-1 and TRBJ2-7; 7 bases align to TRBD1. V lost 2 bases and J lost 3; bases outside the gene matches: 7. The V gene's germline CDR1 is MNHNS and CDR2 SASEGT. This CDR3 has 15 amino acids. The CDR3 loop reads CASSERDSRYYEQYF. The CDR3 bases are TGTGCCAGCAGTGAAAGGGACAGTCGATACTACGAGCAGTACTTC.

This CDR3 reads CASSRDRAYEQYF. The CDR3 coding sequence is TGTGCCAGCAGCAGGGACAGGGCCTACGAGCAGTACTTC. The chain has TRBV2 and TRBJ2-7, with 9 bases matching TRBD1. CDR1 and CDR2 from the germline V gene are SNHLY and FYNNEI. V lost 6 bases, J lost 2 bases, and 2 bases stayed unmatched. The CDR3 loop spans 13 amino acids.

J is TRBJ2-1 and V is TRBV7-9; 12 bases fit TRBD2. Germline V CDR1 and CDR2: SEHNR, FQNEAQ (reference sequence). Germline trimming cut 5 bases from V and 7 bases from J; bases unmatched to any gene: 15. The CDR3 covers 18 residues. The DNA for the CDR3 is TGTGCCAGCAGCCCGAGGGCTAGCGGGGGGGCCGCTTTGAATGAGCAGTTCTTC. Translating gives CASSPRASGGAALNEQFF.

This clone has only a few counts. The chain uses TRBV10-3 and TRBJ2-1, with D possibly matching TRBD1 (5 bases). The CDR3 is 15 amino acids. Germline-derived CDR1 and CDR2 are ENHRY and SYGVKD. The ends were cut back, 3 bases at V and 2 bases at J, with 11 bases in the middle. The DNA for the CDR3 is TGTGCCATCAGTGACCAGGGAAGCGCCTACAATGAGCAGTTCTTC. Translation gives CAISDQGSAYNEQFF.

The chain has TRBV28 and TRBJ1-5, with D unclear. Trimming pared 3 bases from V and 0 bases from J, leaving 15 bases between. The CDR3 contains 17 residues. CDR1 is MDHEN and CDR2 is SYDVKM in the germline V gene. The CDR3 sequence: CASSFPAGEYSNQPQHF. The DNA for the CDR3 is TGTGCCAGCAGTTTTCCGGCGGGAGAGTATAGCAATCAGCCCCAGCATTTT.

The rearrangement joins TRBV30 to TRBJ1-2, with D unclear. The V and J ends lost 0 bases and 5 bases respectively, with 4 bases between them. This CDR3 region has 11 residues. The V gene's germline CDR1 is GTSNPN and CDR2 SVGIG (reference sequence). In nucleotides, the CDR3 is TGTGCCTGGAGTGTCCTGTATGGCTACACCTTC. Its protein product is CAWSVLYGYTF.

This clone was detected once. The gene calls are TRBV30 and TRBJ1-1, with 8 bases matching TRBD1. This CDR3 contains 13 residues. V gave up 8 bases and J gave up 0 bases; unmatched junction bases: 5. Germline CDR1 and CDR2: GTSNPN and SVGIG (reference sequence). This chain's CDR3 is CASDRGMNTEAFF. Written as DNA, the CDR3 is TGTGCCAGCGACAGGGGCATGAACACTGAAGCTTTCTTT.